This entry features one T cell receptor (beta chain) sequence. These data come from a study of beta chain features in type 1 diabetes. Expressed TCRB transcripts were sequenced because the isolated RNA had all been reverse transcribed beforehand. Repertoires were generated with immunoSEQ multiplex PCR, while TCRdb's copy carries only in-frame clones and drops some. The profile shows 300,000 to 400,000 clones, roughly 12% of them singletons. This sequence originates from a man between 18 and 35 years old in good health. The sequencing sample was made of naive CD4+ T cells from blood.

CDR3 in amino acids: CASRQQGNQETQYF. The CDR3 DNA reads as TGTGCCAGCAGGCAACAGGGGAACCAAGAGACCCAGTACTTC. This rearrangement joins TRBV5-4 to TRBJ2-5; TRBD1 matches 7 bases. Per the germline V gene, CDR1 is SGHNT and CDR2 is YYREEE (reference sequence). This CDR3 is built from 14 residues. V was pared by 5 bases and J by 0 bases, with 4 bases of the junction left unmatched. The entire variable domain, with the rest obtained from reference TRBV5-4 and TRBJ2-5, is as follows: ETGVTQSPTHLIKTRGQQVTLRCSSQSGHNTVSWYQQALGQGPQFIFQYYREEENGRGNFPPRFSGLQFPNYSSELNVNALELDDSALYLCASRQQGNQETQYFGPGTRLLVL.